This is a list of T cell receptor beta chains from one sample in a study of immune heterogeneity within non-small cell lung tumors. From the multiplex PCR reads, TCRdb called clonotypes with MiXCR, one entry per CDR3 protein. The sample lists some 19,000 distinct CDR3 sequences, 28% occurring once. Sequenced input: lung tumor tissue. The receptors originated from a man in his forties with non-small cell lung cancer. Each CDR3 is given with its conserved first and last residue. Clone size appears in some rows only: once, few, many, or a class for an expanded clone.

J gene,clone size,V gene,CDR3 protein
TRBJ2-3,medium-sized,TRBV12-3/TRBV12-4,CASSFTPDTQYF
TRBJ1-5,few,TRBV7-2,CASSLGASFQPQHF
TRBJ1-2,many,TRBV7-2,CASSSTGSYGYTF
TRBJ1-1,medium-sized,TRBV24-1,CATPGTWFSAEAFF
TRBJ1-1,medium-sized,TRBV28,CASSFWGGDMNTEAFF
TRBJ2-7,few,TRBV5-4,CASREASGRDEQYF
TRBJ1-1,many,TRBV20-1,CSASRGNTEAFF
TRBJ2-1,many,TRBV6-5,CASSYSSAGANEQFF
TRBJ1-2,many,TRBV9,CASRRQGGYTF
TRBJ2-6,-,TRBV27,CASSPRTGAKSSGANVLTF
TRBJ1-5,few,TRBV29-1,CSVVGGSNQPQHF
TRBJ2-5,once,TRBV6-2/TRBV6-3,CASSQWTGGKKETQYF
TRBJ2-1,few,TRBV4-1,CASSQGWTGSYNEQFF
TRBJ2-3,few,TRBV9,CASSVSAGESDTQYF